Listed below are T cell receptor beta chains from one sample, sequenced in a study of T cell repertoires in cytomegalovirus infection. For these TCRs, the target antigens are not known. One entry per CDR3 protein results from TCRdb running MiXCR on the reads. Of 830,000 or so distinct CDR3 sequences in the sample, around a third were seen once. Sequenced material: cultured CD8+ T cells from PBMCs, taken from culture after CMV antigen stimulation. The receptors here all came from a human donor in good health (CMV status not recorded). Some clones in this sample may be carry-over from other donors' samples. Both conserved end residues are part of each CDR3. A D gene is named only where the DNA matches it firmly. A clone size is listed for some rows: how often the clone was seen (once, few, many), or a class if it is expanded.

size: few
J: TRBJ2-2
V: TRBV7-9
D: -
DNA: TGTGCCAGCAGCTTTTCGGGGCTGACCGGGGAGCTGTTTTTT
CDR3: CASSFSGLTGELFF

size: once
J: TRBJ1-1
V: TRBV6-5
D: -
DNA: TGTGCCAGCAGTTACTCGCACGTGACGAGCGCTGAAGCTTTCTTT
CDR3: CASSYSHVTSAEAFF

size: many
J: TRBJ1-2
V: TRBV7-6
D: -
DNA: TGTGCCAGCAGCGGAACGGCCCGGCCCGACGCTACCGGCTACACCTTC
CDR3: CASSGTARPDATGYTF

size: -
J: TRBJ1-1
V: TRBV10-3
D: -
DNA: TGTGCCATCAGAGGAGAGACAGGAGAAGCTTTCTTT
CDR3: CAIRGETGEAFF

size: many
J: TRBJ1-6
V: TRBV7-8
D: -
DNA: TGTGCCAGCAGCTACGGACGGATTAATTCACCCCTCCACTTT
CDR3: CASSYGRINSPLHF

size: once
J: TRBJ2-6
V: TRBV9
D: -
DNA: TGTGCCAGCAGCGTCCAACGCGGTGGGGCCAACGTCCTGACTTTC
CDR3: CASSVQRGGANVLTF

size: few
J: TRBJ2-5
V: TRBV7-8
D: TRBD1
DNA: TGTGCCAGCAGCCCCCAACAGGGGTTACAAGAGACCCAGTACTTC
CDR3: CASSPQQGLQETQYF

size: few
J: TRBJ2-1
V: TRBV5-4
D: TRBD2
DNA: TGTGCCAGCAGCTGGACTAGCGGGAACGACAATGAGCAGTTCTTC
CDR3: CASSWTSGNDNEQFF

size: many
J: TRBJ1-3
V: TRBV12-3/TRBV12-4
D: TRBD1
DNA: TGTGCCAGCAGTTTGGAATCGGGACAGCGCACACGAAGAGGGGGAAACACCATATATTTT
CDR3: CASSLESGQRTRRGGNTIYF

size: -
J: TRBJ2-2
V: TRBV7-6
D: TRBD1
DNA: TGTGCCAGCAGGCCGGGACAGGGTCCCACCGGGGAGCTGTTTTTT
CDR3: CASRPGQGPTGELFF

size: once
J: TRBJ2-3
V: TRBV19
D: -
DNA: TGTGCCAGTAGTACCGGGACTAGCACAGATACGCAGTATTTT
CDR3: CASSTGTSTDTQYF

size: few
J: TRBJ1-4
V: TRBV12-3/TRBV12-4
D: -
DNA: TGTGCCAGCAGTCCCCGGGTAGGGGGTCTAAATGAAAAACTGTTTTTT
CDR3: CASSPRVGGLNEKLFF

size: -
J: TRBJ2-1
V: TRBV6-5
D: -
DNA: TGTGCCAGCACCCGGACATACGGATTTTACAATGAGCAGTTCTTC
CDR3: CASTRTYGFYNEQFF

size: -
J: TRBJ1-1
V: TRBV6-1
D: -
DNA: TGTGCCAGCAGGGAGGGGGGAGGAACTGAAGCTTTCTTT
CDR3: CASREGGGTEAFF

size: few
J: TRBJ1-1
V: TRBV2
D: -
DNA: TGTGCCAGCGAAGATGGAGAGACGAACACTGAAGCTTTCTTT
CDR3: CASEDGETNTEAFF

size: -
J: TRBJ1-5
V: TRBV4-1
D: TRBD1
DNA: TGCGCCAGCAGTCTCCGGACAGGGGACCCCTATAGCAATCAGCCCCAGCATTTT
CDR3: CASSLRTGDPYSNQPQHF

size: many
J: TRBJ2-5
V: TRBV11-1
D: -
DNA: TGTGCCAGCAGCTTAGTGTCGGGAGCGGAGACCCAGTACTTC
CDR3: CASSLVSGAETQYF

size: -
J: TRBJ2-5
V: TRBV11-2
D: -
DNA: TGTGCCAGCAGGGCTGCTACAGGGATCCGGGAGACCCAGTACTTC
CDR3: CASRAATGIRETQYF

size: few
J: TRBJ1-1
V: TRBV12-5
D: -
DNA: TGTGCTAGTGCCCAGGGAAGGGGCACTGAAGCTTTCTTT
CDR3: CASAQGRGTEAFF

size: -
J: TRBJ2-7
V: TRBV7-9
D: -
DNA: TGTGCCAGCAGCCCGGGACAAGAACGTCCCTACGAGCAGTACTTC
CDR3: CASSPGQERPYEQYF

size: -
J: TRBJ2-2
V: TRBV29-1
D: TRBD1
DNA: TGCAGCGTCAGGGGGCTCTTCGGGGAGCTGTTTTTT
CDR3: CSVRGLFGELFF

size: -
J: TRBJ2-3
V: TRBV6-6
D: -
DNA: TGTGCCAGCAGTTACAGCAGAAGCGGCACAGATACGCAGTATTTT
CDR3: CASSYSRSGTDTQYF

size: -
J: TRBJ2-2
V: TRBV11-1
D: -
DNA: TGTGCCAGCAGCTTGAGGCGGGGACTGAACACCGGGGAGCTGTTTTTT
CDR3: CASSLRRGLNTGELFF

size: many
J: TRBJ2-3
V: TRBV7-8
D: TRBD2
DNA: TGTGCCAGCAGCTTATTTGGCGGGAGGAGCACAGATACGCAGTATTTT
CDR3: CASSLFGGRSTDTQYF

size: -
J: TRBJ2-1
V: TRBV6-5
D: -
DNA: TGTGCCAGCAGTTACTCTACGGGGCAACGCTACAATGAGCAGTTCTTC
CDR3: CASSYSTGQRYNEQFF

size: -
J: TRBJ2-1
V: TRBV5-1
D: -
DNA: TGCGCCAGCAGCTGGACGAACAATGAGCAGTTCTTC
CDR3: CASSWTNNEQFF